Following are 27 T cell receptor beta chains from one sample sequenced in a study of OX40 agonist ivuxolimab in advanced cancers. TCRdb keeps only in-frame clones here, not all; method: immunoSEQ multiplex PCR. The top ten clones hold 30% to 35% of a sample with fewer than 30,000 clones, about 85% of them seen once. The sequences come from CD4+ or CD8+ T cells sorted from blood, collected in a trial of the OX40 agonist ivuxolimab. All receptors derive from an adult with an advanced solid tumor such as melanoma, head and neck, liver or kidney cancer.

This chain uses TRBV28 with TRBJ2-7, with TRBD2 as a possible D gene (6 bases). Germline-derived CDR1 and CDR2 are MDHEN and SYDVKM. Trimming left V 3 bases short and J 0 bases short, with 12 bases between. The CDR3 spans 15 residues. CDR3 residues: CASSLRGAGSYEQYF. In nucleotides, the CDR3 is TGTGCCAGCAGTTTGCGGGGCGCGGGCTCCTACGAGCAGTACTTC.

This chain links TRBV30 with TRBJ1-2; D might be TRBD1 (6 bases). The V gene lost 7 bases and the J gene lost 5 bases, with 14 bases spanning the gap. Germline CDR1 GTSNPN, CDR2 SVGIG (reference sequence). The CDR3 has 12 residues. The CDR3 sequence: CASEGGGYGYTF. DNA of the CDR3: TGTGCCTCCGAGGGGGGCGGGTATGGCTACACCTTC.

The chain uses TRBV7-9 and TRBJ2-5, with 7 bases lining up with TRBD1. V shed 6 bases, J shed 3 bases, and the junction held 4 bases outside the gene matches. This CDR3 is built from 13 residues. Germline values: CDR1 SEHNR, CDR2 FQNEAQ (reference sequence). CDR3 DNA sequence: TGTGCCAGCAGGCTAGGGACAGAAGAGACCCAGTACTTC. It specifies CASRLGTEETQYF.

The genes are TRBV5-6 and TRBJ2-7; D tentatively fits TRBD1 or TRBD2 (5 bases each). The germline V gene has CDR1 SGHDT and CDR2 YYEEEE. The CDR3 sequence is 13 residues long. The V end was cut by 2 bases, the J end by 4 bases, with 10 bases between. This chain's CDR3 is CASSFGTGYEQYF. CDR3 DNA: TGTGCCAGCAGCTTTGGGACGGGTTACGAGCAGTACTTC.

V gene TRBV7-2 combines with J gene TRBJ2-7; D perhaps matches TRBD2 (6 bases). The CDR3 extends over 14 amino acids. CDR1 is SGHTA and CDR2 is FQGNSA in the germline V gene. Trimming pared 1 base from V and 10 bases from J, leaving 17 bases between. The CDR3 loop is CASSLGSWGRSQYF. CDR3 bases: TGTGCCAGCAGCTTAGGGAGTTGGGGGAGGTCCCAGTACTTC.

The chain combines TRBV6-5 with TRBJ2-5; tentatively, D is TRBD2 (5 bases). Germline V lookup: CDR1 MNHEY, CDR2 SVGAGI. The ends were cut back, 6 bases at V and 5 bases at J, with 16 bases in the middle. The CDR3 totals 14 residues. This CDR3 is CASRWTGVVETQYF. For the CDR3, the DNA is TGTGCCAGCAGATGGACTGGGGTTGTCGAGACCCAGTACTTC.

This clone was seen a single time. CDR3 DNA sequence: TGTGCCAGCAGCCCCTTGACAGGGAGCGAAAAACTGTTTTTT. Protein product: CASSPLTGSEKLFF. This chain connects TRBV7-7 to TRBJ1-4; 7 nucleotides agree with TRBD1. The CDR3 is made up of 14 amino acids. The V gene's germline CDR1 is SSHAT and CDR2 FNYEAQ (reference sequence). Trimming removed 5 bases from V and 8 bases from J; junction bases left unmatched: 8.

This chain links TRBV5-6 with TRBJ2-5; maybe TRBD1 (5 bases). Germline V gene lookup returns CDR1 SGHDT and CDR2 YYEEEE. V lost 4 bases and J lost 5, with 15 bases in between. The length of the CDR3 is 14 residues. The CDR3 region is CASSEVRAGETQYF. The CDR3 region has the DNA TGTGCCAGCAGCGAAGTCCGCGCAGGGGAGACCCAGTACTTC.

The V gene is TRBV5-1, the J gene TRBJ2-7; TRBD1 agrees at 8 bases. Losses at the gene ends were 4 bases for V and 7 bases for J; bases not matched to a gene: 10. The CDR3 loop spans 14 amino acids. Germline V gene sequence: CDR1 SGHRS, CDR2 YFSETQ. This CDR3 reads CASSLQGAGREQYF. CDR3 nucleotides: TGCGCCAGCAGCCTTCAGGGGGCGGGGAGGGAGCAGTACTTC.

This clone was seen only once. The V and J genes are TRBV30 and TRBJ2-1, with 7 bases lining up with TRBD2. J gave up 7 bases and V 2 bases, and 17 bases lay outside the gene matches. CDR3 length equals 17 residues. Germline loops: CDR1 GTSNPN, CDR2 SVGIG (reference sequence). The CDR3 nucleotides read TGTGCCTGGAGTTTCCCGGCCGGCGTCCCCGGGAGGAATGAGCAGTTCTTC. It specifies CAWSFPAGVPGRNEQFF. Drawing the rest from reference TRBV30 and TRBJ2-1, the complete variable domain is SQTIHQWPATLVQPVGSPLSLECTVEGTSNPNLYWYRQAAGRGLQLLFYSVGIGQISSEVPQNLSASRPQDRQFILSSKKLLLSDSGFYLCAWSFPAGVPGRNEQFFGPGTRLTVL.

CDR3 sequence (DNA): TGTGCCAGCAGTTACGACAGGGACCAAGCTTTCTTT. Amino acid sequence: CASSYDRDQAFF. The rearrangement joins TRBV6-5 to TRBJ1-1; TRBD1 matches 7 bases. The germline V gene has CDR1 MNHEY and CDR2 SVGAGI. V dropped 2 bases and J dropped 9; count of bases not matched to a gene: 3. The CDR3 runs 12 residues.

The rearrangement uses TRBV5-8 and TRBJ1-6; maybe TRBD1 (5 bases). There are 13 residues in the CDR3. V gave up 0 bases and J gave up 7 bases, with 5 bases separating them. The germline V gene has CDR1 SGHTS and CDR2 YDEGEE. CDR3 sequence (DNA): TGTGCCAGCAGCTTGGGGGGGAATTCACCCCTCCACTTT. This translates into CASSLGGNSPLHF.

The V call is TRBV4-3, the J call TRBJ2-2; D not resolved. Germline V lookup: CDR1 LGHNA, CDR2 YSLEER. Trimming left V 0 bases short and J 9 bases short, with 20 bases between. The CDR3 totals 17 residues. The CDR3 DNA follows: TGCGCCAGCAGCCAAGATTCGGCCACACCATCATCTTGGGAGCTGTTTTTT. It yields the protein CASSQDSATPSSWELFF.

The chain links TRBV5-5 to TRBJ1-5, with a possible D match to TRBD1 (5 bases). Trimming shortened V by 1 base and J by 5 bases, and 13 bases separated the two germline ends. This CDR3 has 15 residues. From germline, CDR1 is SGHKS and CDR2 YYEKEE (reference sequence). The DNA of the CDR3 is TGTGCCAGCAGCTTGACGGGGCTCGATTATCAGCCCCAGCATTTT. Its protein is CASSLTGLDYQPQHF.

This chain connects TRBV9 to TRBJ1-2; D unclear. The CDR3 loop spans 12 amino acids. The germline V gene has CDR1 SGDLS and CDR2 YYNGEE. The V gene lost 3 bases and the J gene lost 7 bases, with 10 bases spanning the gap. CDR3 bases: TGTGCCAGCAGCGGAGGGCATGGTGGCTACACCTTC. This sequence encodes CASSGGHGGYTF.

The J gene is TRBJ2-1, the V gene TRBV18, with 14 bases fitting TRBD2. Germline V gene sequence: CDR1 KGHSH, CDR2 LQKENI. The V and J ends lost 6 bases and 5 bases, in that order; junction bases with no gene match: 3. This CDR3 region has 15 residues. Here the CDR3 reads CASSPTSGGDNEQFF. CDR3 coding DNA: TGTGCCAGCTCTCCGACTAGCGGGGGGGACAATGAGCAGTTCTTC.

The chain has TRBV5-6 and TRBJ1-2, with 12 bases that match TRBD1. The J segment lost 8 bases and the V segment lost 4 bases, leaving 15 bases of the junction unmatched. Per the germline V gene, CDR1 is SGHDT and CDR2 is YYEEEE. The CDR3 covers 17 residues. CDR3 region: CASSVRGQGALNDGYTF. The CDR3 region has the DNA TGTGCCAGCAGCGTTAGGGGACAGGGGGCTTTAAACGACGGCTACACCTTC.

The J gene is TRBJ1-2, the V gene TRBV2; no clear D gene. The CDR3 has 12 residues. Germline loops: CDR1 SNHLY, CDR2 FYNNEI. V lost 6 bases and J lost 8, with 13 bases in between. This CDR3 reads CASRAGSLGYTF. In DNA, the CDR3 is TGTGCCAGCAGAGCAGGTTCGTTGGGCTACACCTTC.

This chain connects TRBV7-2 to TRBJ1-4; D is unresolved. Germline V lookup: CDR1 SGHTA, CDR2 FQGNSA. The ends were cut back, 2 bases at V and 0 bases at J, with 19 bases in the middle. CDR3 length: 19 amino acids. The DNA for the CDR3 is TGTGCCAGCAGCTTATTTGGAGCCACCGGACTTGCAACTAATGAAAAACTGTTTTTT. Translating it yields CASSLFGATGLATNEKLFF. The complete variable domain, with remaining parts taken from reference TRBV7-2 and TRBJ1-4, reads GAGVSQSPSNKVTEKGKDVELRCDPISGHTALYWYRQSLGQGLEFLIYFQGNSAPDKSGLPSDRFSAERTGGSVSTLTIQRTQQEDSAVYLCASSLFGATGLATNEKLFFGSGTQLSVL.

V gene TRBV19 combines with J gene TRBJ2-1; perhaps TRBD1 as D (5 bases). Trimming cost V 5 bases and J 8 bases, with 13 bases left between them. This CDR3 spans 13 amino acids. Looked up from germline, CDR1 is LNHDA and CDR2 is SQIVND (reference sequence). CDR3 nucleotide sequence: TGTGCCAGTAGTCCCCAGGGCATCCATGAGCAGTTCTTC. This codes for CASSPQGIHEQFF. Full variable domain (remainder filled in from reference TRBV19 and TRBJ2-1): DGGITQSPKYLFRKEGQNVTLSCEQNLNHDAMYWYRQDPGQGLRLIYYSQIVNDFQKGDIAEGYSVSREKKESFPLTVTSAQKNPTAFYLCASSPQGIHEQFFGPGTRLTVL.

The chain uses TRBV7-9 and TRBJ2-1; D call uncertain. Germline V gene sequence: CDR1 SEHNR, CDR2 FQNEAQ (reference sequence). The CDR3 is made up of 12 amino acids. V gave up 2 bases and J gave up 15 bases, with 14 bases separating them. CDR3 bases: TGTGCCAGCAGCTTATCTTTGTCTAGTCCGTTCTTC. It codes for CASSLSLSSPFF. The whole variable domain, remainder taken from reference TRBV7-9 and TRBJ2-1, is DTGVSQNPRHKITKRGQNVTFRCDPISEHNRLYWYRQTLGQGPEFLTYFQNEAQLEKSRLLSDRFSAERPKGSFSTLEIQRTEQGDSAMYLCASSLSLSSPFFGPGTRLTVL.

The chain combines TRBV2 with TRBJ2-7; TRBD1 is a possible D gene (5 bases). Germline V gene sequence: CDR1 SNHLY, CDR2 FYNNEI. The germline V and J ends were trimmed by 4 bases and 3 bases, with 7 bases remaining between them. The CDR3 sequence is 12 residues long. CDR3: CASSVTDYEQYF. The DNA of the CDR3 is TGTGCCAGCAGTGTGACAGACTACGAGCAGTACTTC. The full variable domain, completed using reference TRBV2 and TRBJ2-7, is EPEVTQTPSHQVTQMGQEVILRCVPISNHLYFYWYRQILGQKVEFLVSFYNNEISEKSEIFDDQFSVERPDGSNFTLKIRSTKLEDSAMYFCASSVTDYEQYFGPGTRLTVT.

V gene TRBV28 combines with J gene TRBJ2-2; TRBD1 aligns across 7 bases. The trim removed 4 bases at V and 0 bases at J, leaving 8 bases unmatched. Germline loops: CDR1 MDHEN, CDR2 SYDVKM. The length of the CDR3 is 17 residues. The chain's CDR3 is CASSSRSTGPNTGELFF. The CDR3 coding sequence is TGTGCCAGCAGTTCCCGATCGACAGGGCCGAACACCGGGGAGCTGTTTTTT. The variable domain in full, with the rest retrieved from reference TRBV28 and TRBJ2-2, is DVKVTQSSRYLVKRTGEKVFLECVQDMDHENMFWYRQDPGLGLRLIYFSYDVKMKEKGDIPEGYSVSREKKERFSLILESASTNQTSMYLCASSSRSTGPNTGELFFGEGSRLTVL.

The V and J genes are TRBV11-2 and TRBJ2-7, with TRBD2 identical over 11 bases. Germline values: CDR1 SGHAT, CDR2 FQNNGV. This CDR3 comprises 14 residues. V was clipped by 4 bases and J by 4 bases; unmatched bases: 3. The CDR3 region is CASSWGLADYEQYF. In DNA, the CDR3 is TGTGCCAGCAGCTGGGGACTAGCGGATTACGAGCAGTACTTC.

The chain carries TRBV6-5 and TRBJ1-2; a weak D match, TRBD1 (5 bases). Germline lookup yields CDR1 MNHEY and CDR2 SVGAGI. The CDR3 loop spans 13 amino acids. Trimming removed 8 bases at V and 6 bases at J, with 16 bases between. CDR3 DNA sequence: TGTGCCAGCTGGGGGACGGTGGAGAATGGCTACACCTTC. Amino acids: CASWGTVENGYTF.

The genes are TRBV7-9 and TRBJ2-5, with D possibly being TRBD1 (6 bases). This CDR3 spans 14 amino acids. From germline, CDR1 is SEHNR and CDR2 FQNEAQ (reference sequence). V was shortened by 1 base and J by 4 bases, with 10 bases between the two germline ends. The CDR3 DNA follows: TGTGCCAGCAGCTTAGACAGGGTGTCAGAGACCCAGTACTTC. Residues: CASSLDRVSETQYF. The full variable domain, rest sourced from reference TRBV7-9 and TRBJ2-5, is DTGVSQNPRHKITKRGQNVTFRCDPISEHNRLYWYRQTLGQGPEFLTYFQNEAQLEKSRLLSDRFSAERPKGSFSTLEIQRTEQGDSAMYLCASSLDRVSETQYFGPGTRLLVL.

The V call is TRBV6-1, the J call TRBJ2-2; D is ambiguous. The germline CDR1 and CDR2 sequences are MNHNS and SASEGT. This CDR3 is 16 amino acids long. Trimming left V 4 bases short and J 1 base short, with 13 bases between. CDR3 region: CASSVFTHRNTGELFF. Here the CDR3 DNA reads TGTGCCAGCAGTGTCTTTACCCATCGGAACACCGGGGAGCTGTTTTTT.